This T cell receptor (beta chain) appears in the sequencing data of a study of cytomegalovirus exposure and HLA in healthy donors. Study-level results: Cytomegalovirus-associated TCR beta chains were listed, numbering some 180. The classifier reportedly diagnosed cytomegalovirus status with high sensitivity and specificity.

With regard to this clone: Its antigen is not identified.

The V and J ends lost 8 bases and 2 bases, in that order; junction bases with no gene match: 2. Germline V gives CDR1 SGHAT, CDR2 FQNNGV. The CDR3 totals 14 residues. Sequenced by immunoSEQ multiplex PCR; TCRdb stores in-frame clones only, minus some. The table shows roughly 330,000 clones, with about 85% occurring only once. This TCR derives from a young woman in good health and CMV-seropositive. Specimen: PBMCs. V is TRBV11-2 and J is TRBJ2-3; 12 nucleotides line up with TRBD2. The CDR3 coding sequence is TGTGCCAGCGGACTAGCGGGGACCACAGATACGCAGTATTTT. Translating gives CASGLAGTTDTQYF.